A selection of T cell receptor beta chains follows, all from one sample in a study of T cell repertoires in cytomegalovirus infection. Their antigen targets remain unknown. Each CDR3 protein is one row after TCRdb ran MiXCR on the reads. The sample includes about 890,000 distinct CDR3 sequences, around 32% seen only once; the top ten take 11% to 15%. Sequenced here: cultured CD8+ T cells from PBMCs, sampled from culture after CMV antigen stimulation. The receptors were gathered from a human donor in good health (CMV status not recorded). Some clones in this sample may be carry-over from other donors' samples. Both conserved end residues are part of each CDR3. D genes are given only for firm matches. Rows give clone size only sometimes, using once, few, many, or a class for an expanded clone.

abundance: once; j_gene: TRBJ2-4; d_gene: TRBD2; v_gene: TRBV7-9; CDR3aa: CVSSRTSGGVAKNIQYF; CDR3nt: TGTGTCAGCAGCCGGACTAGCGGGGGGGTAGCCAAAAACATTCAGTACTTC
abundance: many; j_gene: TRBJ2-3; d_gene: -; v_gene: TRBV4-1; CDR3aa: CASSQVQAITDTQYF; CDR3nt: TGCGCCAGCAGCCAAGTTCAGGCAATCACAGATACGCAGTATTTT
abundance: -; j_gene: TRBJ2-1; d_gene: TRBD1; v_gene: TRBV5-6; CDR3aa: CASRPRAGGSYNEQFF; CDR3nt: TGTGCCAGCAGGCCACGGGCAGGGGGCTCCTACAATGAGCAGTTCTTC
abundance: -; j_gene: TRBJ1-4; d_gene: -; v_gene: TRBV12-3/TRBV12-4; CDR3aa: CASSLAGVETNEKLFF; CDR3nt: TGTGCCAGCAGTTTAGCAGGGGTTGAGACTAATGAAAAACTGTTTTTT
abundance: -; j_gene: TRBJ2-6; d_gene: TRBD1; v_gene: TRBV7-9; CDR3aa: CASMGQGRSGANVLTF; CDR3nt: TGTGCCAGCATGGGACAGGGCCGCTCTGGGGCCAACGTCCTGACTTTC
abundance: -; j_gene: TRBJ2-5; d_gene: TRBD2; v_gene: TRBV4-1; CDR3aa: CASSQDSRGGRDETQYF; CDR3nt: TGCGCCAGCAGCCAAGATTCGCGGGGGGGAAGAGATGAGACCCAGTACTTC
abundance: many; j_gene: TRBJ1-1; d_gene: -; v_gene: TRBV7-6; CDR3aa: CASSPGQTTFTEAFF; CDR3nt: TGTGCCAGCAGCCCGGGACAAACGACATTCACTGAAGCTTTCTTT
abundance: few; j_gene: TRBJ2-3; d_gene: -; v_gene: TRBV12-3/TRBV12-4; CDR3aa: CASRAGDTQYF; CDR3nt: TGTGCCAGCAGGGCAGGGGATACGCAGTATTTT
abundance: few; j_gene: TRBJ2-1; d_gene: TRBD1; v_gene: TRBV6-2/TRBV6-3; CDR3aa: CASSYSLRDRVVHEQFF; CDR3nt: TGTGCCAGCAGTTACTCGCTCCGGGACAGGGTGGTCCATGAGCAGTTCTTC
abundance: -; j_gene: TRBJ1-2; d_gene: -; v_gene: TRBV28; CDR3aa: CASSPRARGYGYTF; CDR3nt: TGTGCCAGCAGTCCCCGTGCCCGGGGCTATGGCTACACCTTC
abundance: -; j_gene: TRBJ1-4; d_gene: -; v_gene: TRBV4-2; CDR3aa: CASSRLAAGGPNEKLFF; CDR3nt: TGTGCCAGCAGCCGGCTAGCAGCGGGCGGACCTAATGAAAAACTGTTTTTT
abundance: -; j_gene: TRBJ1-1; d_gene: -; v_gene: TRBV7-9; CDR3aa: CASSPELNTEAFF; CDR3nt: TGTGCCAGCAGTCCAGAGTTGAACACTGAAGCTTTCTTT
abundance: -; j_gene: TRBJ1-5; d_gene: -; v_gene: TRBV4-1; CDR3aa: CASSQEEVVDRTQPQHF; CDR3nt: TGCGCCAGCAGCCAAGAAGAGGTGGTGGACAGAACTCAGCCCCAGCATTTT
abundance: -; j_gene: TRBJ1-1; d_gene: -; v_gene: TRBV9; CDR3aa: CASGGGDTEAFF; CDR3nt: TGTGCCAGCGGGGGGGGAGACACTGAAGCTTTCTTT
abundance: once; j_gene: TRBJ2-2; d_gene: TRBD1; v_gene: TRBV24-1; CDR3aa: CATSDSTGGNTGELFF; CDR3nt: TGTGCCACCAGTGATTCGACAGGGGGCAACACCGGGGAGCTGTTTTTT
abundance: few; j_gene: TRBJ2-3; d_gene: TRBD2; v_gene: TRBV4-3; CDR3aa: CASSQDGGWTSGGLDTQYF; CDR3nt: TGCGCCAGCAGCCAAGACGGGGGGTGGACTAGCGGGGGCCTAGATACGCAGTATTTT
abundance: many; j_gene: TRBJ2-7; d_gene: -; v_gene: TRBV7-2; CDR3aa: CASSLGQANEQYF; CDR3nt: TGTGCCAGCAGCTTGGGGCAGGCTAACGAGCAGTACTTC
abundance: -; j_gene: TRBJ2-3; d_gene: -; v_gene: TRBV7-2; CDR3aa: CASSLVGWEESLSTDTQYF; CDR3nt: TGTGCCAGCAGCTTAGTTGGGTGGGAGGAGTCCCTTAGCACAGATACGCAGTATTTT